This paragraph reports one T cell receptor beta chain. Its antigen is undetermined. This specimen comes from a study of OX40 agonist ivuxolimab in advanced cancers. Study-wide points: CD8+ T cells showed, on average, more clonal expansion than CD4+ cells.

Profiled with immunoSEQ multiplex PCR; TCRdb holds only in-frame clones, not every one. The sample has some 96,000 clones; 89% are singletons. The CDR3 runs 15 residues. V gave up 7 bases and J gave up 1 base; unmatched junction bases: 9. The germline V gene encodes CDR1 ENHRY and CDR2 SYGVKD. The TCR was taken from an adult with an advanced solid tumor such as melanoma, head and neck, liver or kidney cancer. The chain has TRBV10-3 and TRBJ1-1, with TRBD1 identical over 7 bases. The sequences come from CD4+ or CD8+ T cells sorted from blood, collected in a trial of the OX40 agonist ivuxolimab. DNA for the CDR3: TGTGCCATCAAAGACAGGGACGGATCGAACACTGAAGCTTTCTTT. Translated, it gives CAIKDRDGSNTEAFF.